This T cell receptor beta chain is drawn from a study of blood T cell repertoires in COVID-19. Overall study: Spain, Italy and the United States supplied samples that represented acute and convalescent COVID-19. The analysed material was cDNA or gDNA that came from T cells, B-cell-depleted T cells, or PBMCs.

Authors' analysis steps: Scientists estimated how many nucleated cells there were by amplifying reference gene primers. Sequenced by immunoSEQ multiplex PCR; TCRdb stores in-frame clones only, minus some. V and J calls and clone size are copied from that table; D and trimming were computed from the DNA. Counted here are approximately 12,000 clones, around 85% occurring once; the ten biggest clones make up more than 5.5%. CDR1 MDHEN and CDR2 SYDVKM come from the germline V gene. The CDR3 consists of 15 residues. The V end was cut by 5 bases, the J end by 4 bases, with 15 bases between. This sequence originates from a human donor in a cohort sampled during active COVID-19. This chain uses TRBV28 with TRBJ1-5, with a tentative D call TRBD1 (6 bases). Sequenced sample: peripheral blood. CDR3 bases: TGTGCCAGCAGTGCACCGGGACATGCAAATCAGCCCCAGCATTTT. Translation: CASSAPGHANQPQHF. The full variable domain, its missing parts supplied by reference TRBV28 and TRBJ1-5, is DVKVTQSSRYLVKRTGEKVFLECVQDMDHENMFWYRQDPGLGLRLIYFSYDVKMKEKGDIPEGYSVSREKKERFSLILESASTNQTSMYLCASSAPGHANQPQHFGDGTRLSIL.